The 18 T cell receptor beta chains below all came from one sample that was sequenced in a study of T cells in Graves' hyperthyroidism and ophthalmopathy. What was amplified from RNA transcripts were TCR beta CDR3 regions. The HTBI set primed first-round TCR CDR3 RT-PCR. TCRdb independently ran MiXCR on the multiplex PCR reads; one entry per CDR3 protein. The data contain a few hundred thousand distinct CDR3 sequences, roughly 18% of them singletons. Sequenced sample: blood. The receptors originated from a man aged 18 to 35 with Graves' ophthalmopathy.

This clonotype was found many times. The chain carries TRBV5-1 and TRBJ2-1; 10 bases match TRBD2. The CDR3 sequence is 15 residues long. The V gene end was trimmed by 2 bases and the J gene end by 8 bases; junction bases not matched to a gene: 7. The germline gives CDR1 SGHRS, CDR2 YFSETQ. CDR3 loop: CASSFWLAGVDEQFF. The CDR3 region has the DNA TGCGCCAGCAGCTTTTGGCTAGCGGGGGTAGATGAGCAGTTCTTC. Filled out from reference TRBV5-1 and TRBJ2-1, the complete variable domain reads KAGVTQTPRYLIKTRGQQVTLSCSPISGHRSVSWYQQTPGQGLQFLFEYFSETQRNKGNFPGRFSGRQFSNSRSEMNVSTLELGDSALYLCASSFWLAGVDEQFFGPGTRLTVL.

This clonotype was recorded many times. The gene calls are TRBV27 and TRBJ2-7; TRBD1 matches at 8 bases. Germline CDR1 reads MNHEY; CDR2 reads SMNVEV (reference sequence). This CDR3 contains 16 residues. Unmatched junction bases numbered 9, after V lost 5 bases and J lost 0 bases. This CDR3 is CASSLNWDRTSYEQYF. The CDR3 nucleotides read TGTGCCAGCAGTCTAAACTGGGACAGGACCTCCTACGAGCAGTACTTC.

This clonotype was picked up many times. The chain joins TRBV7-3 to TRBJ2-7, with D perhaps matching TRBD1 (6 bases). Looked up from germline, CDR1 is SGHTA and CDR2 is FQGTGA. V lost 5 bases and J 7 bases, leaving 18 bases between the germline ends. This CDR3 is 14 amino acids long. The CDR3 region is CASSLDSVGQEQYF. CDR3 sequence (DNA): TGTGCCAGCAGCCTTGACTCGGTGGGACAAGAGCAGTACTTC.

There are many counts of this clonotype. The rearrangement joins TRBV29-1 to TRBJ1-1; the match to TRBD1 covers 7 bases. V trimming: 6 bases; J trimming: 3 bases; junction bases outside the gene matches: 7. This CDR3 is built from 13 residues. In germline, CDR1 is SQVTM, CDR2 ANQGSEA. In DNA form, the CDR3 reads TGCAGCGTCAGACAGGGAACGGACACTGAAGCTTTCTTT. It encodes CSVRQGTDTEAFF.

This clonotype was seen many times. The chain couples TRBV27 to TRBJ1-1, with D perhaps TRBD1 (6 bases). V lost 5 bases, J lost 6 bases, and 10 bases lay in between. The CDR3 extends over 12 amino acids. The V gene's germline CDR1 is MNHEY and CDR2 SMNVEV (reference sequence). CDR3 coding DNA: TGTGCCAGCAGTAGAGCAGGGGCTGAAGCTTTCTTT. Translated, it gives CASSRAGAEAFF.

Concerning this clonotype itself: A much bigger clone sits one base away, suggesting this may be a read error. The rearrangement links TRBV18 to TRBJ2-7; 11 bases align to TRBD1. Germline trimming cut 4 bases from V and 6 bases from J; bases unmatched to any gene: 2. The CDR3 has 13 residues. Germline values: CDR1 KGHSH, CDR2 LQKENI. The CDR3: CASSRDRGVEQYF. As DNA, the CDR3 is TGTGCCAGCTCACGGGACAGGGGGGTCGAGCAGTACTTC.

This clonotype was observed a few times. The chain employs TRBV20-1 and TRBJ1-6; D is unresolved. Germline lookup yields CDR1 DFQATT and CDR2 SNEGSKA (reference sequence). The CDR3 extends over 16 amino acids. Trimming took 3 bases from V and 0 from J, leaving 12 bases between them. The CDR3 loop is CSARPPRLSYNSPLHF. In DNA form, the CDR3 reads TGCAGTGCTAGGCCCCCCCGGCTCTCCTATAATTCACCCCTCCACTTT.

This clonotype was picked up many times. CDR3: CASSPIKTGKNTEAFF. The CDR3 nucleotides are TGCGCCAGCAGCCCCATCAAGACAGGGAAGAACACTGAAGCTTTCTTT. The chain is built from TRBV5-1 and TRBJ1-1; 7 bases line up with TRBD1. The CDR3 covers 16 residues. CDR1 and CDR2 from the germline V gene are SGHRS and YFSETQ. With 4 bases clipped from V and 1 base from J, the junction kept 10 bases outside the gene matches.

This clonotype came up a few times. The V gene is TRBV29-1, the J gene TRBJ1-2; D remains ambiguous. Germline V CDR1 and CDR2: SQVTM, ANQGSEA. V dropped 3 bases and J dropped 2 bases, with 7 bases sitting between them. CDR3 length: 12 amino acids. In DNA form, the CDR3 reads TGCAGCGTTGAGGGCACCAACTATGGCTACACCTTC. Its protein is CSVEGTNYGYTF.

This clonotype was seen more than once but under ten times. This chain links TRBV20-1 with TRBJ2-5; tentatively, D is TRBD2 (6 bases). Germline-derived CDR1 and CDR2 are DFQATT and SNEGSKA (reference sequence). The CDR3 extends over 13 amino acids. V was pared by 3 bases and J by 7 bases, with 15 bases between. The chain's CDR3 is CSARGGETGTQYF. CDR3 DNA sequence: TGCAGTGCTAGGGGGGGAGAGACCGGGACCCAGTACTTC.

This clonotype was recorded at least ten times. The chain employs TRBV6-2 or TRBV6-3 and TRBJ1-4; a possible D gene is TRBD1 (5 bases). The CDR3 spans 15 residues. The germline V gene has CDR1 MNHEY and CDR2 SVGEGT. V dropped 1 base and J dropped 4 bases, with 10 bases sitting between them. This chain's CDR3 is CASSYYRDGNEKLFF. The DNA for the CDR3 is TGTGCCAGCAGTTACTATCGGGACGGTAATGAAAAACTGTTTTTT.

The J gene is TRBJ2-7, the V gene TRBV20-1; no reliable D call. Germline V CDR1 and CDR2: DFQATT, SNEGSKA (reference sequence). The ends were cut back, 3 bases at V and 2 bases at J, with 14 bases in the middle. The length of the CDR3 is 14 residues. This CDR3 is CSARVQAATYEQYF. The CDR3, as DNA: TGCAGTGCTAGGGTCCAGGCGGCGACCTACGAGCAGTACTTC.

This clonotype occurred a few times. This sequence joins TRBV20-1 and TRBJ1-6; D gene ambiguous. This CDR3 region has 17 residues. The germline V and J ends were trimmed by 6 bases and 4 bases, with 22 bases remaining between them. Germline V lookup: CDR1 DFQATT, CDR2 SNEGSKA (reference sequence). CDR3 sequence reads: CSAARGYEAPYNSPLHF. The CDR3 DNA reads as TGCAGTGCCGCCAGAGGGTACGAGGCCCCATATAATTCACCCCTCCACTTT.

The chain carries TRBV27 and TRBJ2-2; D may be TRBD1 or TRBD2 (5 bases each). The V gene's germline CDR1 is MNHEY and CDR2 SMNVEV (reference sequence). This CDR3 spans 15 amino acids. The V gene lost 4 bases and the J gene lost 4 bases, with 13 bases spanning the gap. The CDR3 sequence: CASSSAPGTTGELFF. As DNA, the CDR3 is TGTGCCAGCAGTTCCGCCCCAGGGACCACCGGGGAGCTGTTTTTT.

The genes are TRBV10-3 and TRBJ2-3, with 10 bases lining up with TRBD2. Trimming took 2 bases from V and 3 from J; bases not matched to a gene: 11. The germline gives CDR1 ENHRY, CDR2 SYGVKD. The length of the CDR3 is 18 residues. CDR3 residues: CAISEGILLAGRTDTQYF. In DNA form, the CDR3 reads TGTGCCATCAGTGAGGGGATCTTACTAGCGGGGCGTACAGATACGCAGTATTTT.

This clonotype has a count of ten or more. The V call is TRBV6-1, the J call TRBJ1-1, with D possibly being TRBD1 (5 bases). CDR3 length: 12 residues. V was clipped by 8 bases and J by 5 bases, with 12 bases between them. Germline lookup yields CDR1 MNHNS and CDR2 SASEGT. The CDR3 loop is CASGDLMTEAFF. CDR3 nucleotide sequence: TGTGCCAGCGGGGACTTAATGACTGAAGCTTTCTTT.

The chain employs TRBV7-2 and TRBJ2-2; no clear D. Germline-derived CDR1 and CDR2 are SGHTA and FQGNSA. Between the trimmed V and J ends, which lost 5 bases and 0 bases, there was a span of 19 bases. The CDR3 spans 18 residues. CDR3 in DNA: TGTGCCAGCAGCCCTCCCTTATTCCACCCTCCGAACACCGGGGAGCTGTTTTTT. It encodes CASSPPLFHPPNTGELFF.

This clonotype has ten or more counts. The chain employs TRBV5-1 and TRBJ1-4, with TRBD1 as a possible D gene (5 bases). Germline CDR1 is SGHRS and CDR2 is YFSETQ. The CDR3 sequence is 15 residues long. Trimming cost V 4 bases and J 5 bases, with 15 bases left between them. The CDR3 sequence is CASSGSGTLNEKLFF. The CDR3 DNA reads TGCGCCAGCAGCGGTTCCGGGACCCTCAATGAAAAACTGTTTTTT.